These T cell receptor beta chains were read from a single sample in a study of T cells in Graves' hyperthyroidism and ophthalmopathy. Using its own MiXCR run on the multiplex PCR reads, TCRdb lists one record per CDR3 protein. The sample carries some 490,000 distinct CDR3 sequences, under 25% recorded once. The specimen was blood. The receptors originated from a woman aged 70-85 years with Graves' ophthalmopathy. CDR3s include the opening cysteine and the closing phenylalanine or tryptophan. A D gene is named only where the DNA matches it firmly. Size values are once, few and many counts, or a class for expanded clones, and some rows have none.

clone_size cdr3_length j_call d_call v_call cdr3_nt cdr3_aa
few 14 TRBJ2-2 . TRBV7-2 TGTGCCAGCATGTGGACTGCCCACGCCGGGGAGCTGTTTTTT CASMWTAHAGELFF
few 14 TRBJ1-1 TRBD1 TRBV18 TGTGCCAGCTCACTAAACAAAGGACCAGGGGGAGCTTTCTTT CASSLNKGPGGAFF
. 16 TRBJ2-2 . TRBV7-2 TGTGCCAGCAGCCAAGTTTGGGGGCCGAACACCGGGGAGCTGTTTTTT CASSQVWGPNTGELFF
many 15 TRBJ1-1 . TRBV7-2 TGTGCCAGCAGCTTAGGCAGGAGAATGAACACTGAAGCTTTCTTT CASSLGRRMNTEAFF
. 16 TRBJ1-5 TRBD1 TRBV7-6 TGTGCCAGCAGCAAAACCGGGACAGGGCGCAATCAGCCCCAGCATTTT CASSKTGTGRNQPQHF
. 14 TRBJ2-7 TRBD1 TRBV14 TGTGCCAGCAGCGCCCGGGACAGGAGTGGCGAGCAGTACTTC CASSARDRSGEQYF
. 16 TRBJ2-1 TRBD2 TRBV5-1 TGCGCCAGCAGCTTGCGACTAGCGGGTGTGGCTAATGAGCAGTTCTTC CASSLRLAGVANEQFF
few 13 TRBJ1-1 . TRBV18 TGTGCCAGCTCAGTAGGACAGCCCGATGAAGCTTTCTTT CASSVGQPDEAFF
few 16 TRBJ1-1 . TRBV7-9 TGTGCCAGCAGCTCCGGACGAAACGAGGGAGACACTGAAGCTTTCTTT CASSSGRNEGDTEAFF
few 14 TRBJ1-5 TRBD1 TRBV27 TGTGCCAGCAGTAAACGACAGGGGGATCAGCCCCAGCATTTT CASSKRQGDQPQHF